The clone carrying this T cell receptor (beta chain) came up many times. Its antigen remains unidentified. The sample comes from a study of T cells after yellow fever vaccination. Losses at the gene ends were 1 base for V and 4 bases for J; bases not matched to a gene: 8. The CDR3 has 16 residues. CDR1 KGHDR and CDR2 SFDVKD come from the germline V gene. Each CDR3 protein is one row after TCRdb ran MiXCR on the 5' RACE reads. This table has a few hundred thousand distinct CDR3 sequences, around 6.8% appearing once. General observations from the study: The booster response re-showed most primary clones: 96% CD4, approximately 90% CD8.

The TCR sequence derives from a man between 18 and 35 years old who received the YFV17D yellow fever vaccine. V usage is TRBV24-1 and J usage is TRBJ2-5; 7 bases line up with TRBD1. The sample in question was PBMCs, obtained around 45 days after the first yellow fever vaccination. CDR3 DNA: TGTGCCACCAGTGATTTCTCAACAGGGGACGGAGAGACCCAGTACTTC. This encodes CATSDFSTGDGETQYF.